This TCR beta chain comes out of a study of Ad26.COV2.S vaccination and SARS-CoV-2 variants. Produced via immunoSEQ multiplex PCR; TCRdb's table is partial and in-frame only. The data contain approximately 500,000 clones, 87% of them singletons. The CDR3 covers 15 residues. Looked up from germline, CDR1 is MDHEN and CDR2 is SYDVKM. V was trimmed by 8 bases and J by 6 bases, leaving 21 bases between them. Regarding treatment: about 20 received Ad26.COV2.S at low or high dose, single or two shots; roughly five received placebo; per-sample allocation not given. The samples date from day 63 after the first vaccine or placebo injection.

The chain is built from TRBV28 and TRBJ2-3, with a weak D call TRBD2 (5 bases). The clonotype originates from a person between 18 and 65 years old who received the Ad26.COV2.S COVID-19 vaccine or a placebo. Source: peripheral blood, taken in a trial of Ad26.COV2.S vaccine versus placebo. This CDR3 reads CASLPGWAAQDTQYF. In DNA form, the CDR3 reads TGTGCCAGCCTCCCGGGGTGGGCCGCTCAGGATACGCAGTATTTT.